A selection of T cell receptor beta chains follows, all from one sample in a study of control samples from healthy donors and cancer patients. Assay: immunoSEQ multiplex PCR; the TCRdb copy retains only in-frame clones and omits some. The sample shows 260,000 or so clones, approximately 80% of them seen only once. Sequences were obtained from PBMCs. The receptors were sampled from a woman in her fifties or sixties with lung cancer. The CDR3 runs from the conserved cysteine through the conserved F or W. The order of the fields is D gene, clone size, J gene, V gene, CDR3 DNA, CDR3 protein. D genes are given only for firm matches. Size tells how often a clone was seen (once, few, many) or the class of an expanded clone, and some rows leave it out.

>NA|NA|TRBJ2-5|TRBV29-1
TGCAGCGTTTCTGTCGGCGGGGAGACCCAGTACTTC
CSVSVGGETQYF
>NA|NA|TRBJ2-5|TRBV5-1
TGCGCCAGCAGCTCCTTTGGGGAAGAGACCCAGTACTTC
CASSSFGEETQYF
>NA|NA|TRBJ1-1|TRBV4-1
TGCGCCAGCAGCCAGGAAATTTACACCTCGAACACTGAAGCTTTCTTT
CASSQEIYTSNTEAFF
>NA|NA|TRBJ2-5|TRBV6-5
TGTGCCAGCAGTTTGACAGTCCAAGAGACCCAGTACTTC
CASSLTVQETQYF
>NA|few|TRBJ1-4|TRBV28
TGTGCCAGCAGCCAGGGTGGCGAAAAACTGTTTTTT
CASSQGGEKLFF
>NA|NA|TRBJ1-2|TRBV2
TGTGCCAGCAGGCAGGGGCGCGAAGGCTACACCTTC
CASRQGREGYTF
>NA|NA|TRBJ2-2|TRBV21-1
TGTGCCAGCAGCAAAGCGCTCGGCGAATTAACCGGGGAGCTGTTTTTT
CASSKALGELTGELFF
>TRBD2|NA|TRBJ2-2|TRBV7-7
TGTGCCAGCAGCCCCGGACTAGCGGGCACCGGGGAGCTGTTTTTT
CASSPGLAGTGELFF
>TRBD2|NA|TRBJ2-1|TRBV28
TGTGCCAGCAGCGGCGGGGGACCCTCCTACAATGAGCAGTTCTTC
CASSGGGPSYNEQFF
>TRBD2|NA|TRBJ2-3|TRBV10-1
TGCGCCAGCAGTACCGGGACTAGGGACTTCACAGATACGCAGTATTTT
CASSTGTRDFTDTQYF
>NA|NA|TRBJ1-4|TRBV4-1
TGCGCCAGCAGCCAAGCAAGCACAACTAATGAAAAACTGTTTTTT
CASSQASTTNEKLFF
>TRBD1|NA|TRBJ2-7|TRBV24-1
TGTGCCACCAACAAAACTCTGGGACAGGGGGGATCCATCAGCTCCTACGAGCAGTACTTC
CATNKTLGQGGSISSYEQYF
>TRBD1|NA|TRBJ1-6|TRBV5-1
TGCGCCAGCAGCGGGGGGGTGACAGGGCGAGATTCACCCCTCCACTTT
CASSGGVTGRDSPLHF
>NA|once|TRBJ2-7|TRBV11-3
TGTGCCAGCAGCCAGGGAGACTACGAGCAGTACTTC
CASSQGDYEQYF
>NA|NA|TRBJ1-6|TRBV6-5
TGTGCCAGCAGTTACGGGGAAGGCACTAATTCACCCCTCCACTTT
CASSYGEGTNSPLHF
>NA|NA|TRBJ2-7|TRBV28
TGTGCCAGCAGACCCGACAGCTACGAGCAGTACTTC
CASRPDSYEQYF
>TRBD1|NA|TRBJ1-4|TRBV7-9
TGTGCCAGCAGCTCACAGGGGGTTAATGAAAAACTGTTTTTT
CASSSQGVNEKLFF
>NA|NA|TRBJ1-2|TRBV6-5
TGTGCCAGCAGGCTGACAGTTAACTATGGCTACACCTTC
CASRLTVNYGYTF